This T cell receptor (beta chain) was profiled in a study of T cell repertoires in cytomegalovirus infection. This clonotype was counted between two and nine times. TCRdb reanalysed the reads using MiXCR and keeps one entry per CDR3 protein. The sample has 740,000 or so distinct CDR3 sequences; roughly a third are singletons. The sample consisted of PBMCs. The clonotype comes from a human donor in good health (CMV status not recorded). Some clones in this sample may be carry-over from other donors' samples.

The CDR3 sequence: CASINRGQTYGYTF. In DNA form, the CDR3 reads TGTGCCAGCATTAACCGGGGGCAGACCTATGGCTACACCTTC. V usage is TRBV28 and J usage is TRBJ1-2, with a possible D match to TRBD1 (6 bases). This CDR3 has 14 residues. From germline, CDR1 is MDHEN and CDR2 SYDVKM. Deletions cut 7 bases from V and 4 bases from J, with 16 bases between.